A single sample is the source of the 20 T cell receptor beta chains below, sequenced in a study of control samples from healthy donors and cancer patients. Method: immunoSEQ multiplex PCR; TCRdb's copy keeps in-frame clones and lacks some. The sample shows 70,000 to 80,000 clones, about 90% of them seen only once. The sample consisted of PBMCs. These receptors all come from a woman aged 55-70 years with head and neck cancer.

The DNA for the CDR3 is TGTGCCAGCAGCAAAGCCCTCCGGGACAGGGGGCGAAGCGAAAAACTGTTTTTT. This gives the protein CASSKALRDRGRSEKLFF. This chain joins TRBV21-1 and TRBJ1-4; TRBD1, the D gene given by the table, was not confirmed from the DNA. TRBV21-1 is given as a pseudogene. This CDR3 comprises 18 residues.

V is TRBV29-1 and J is TRBJ2-3; D unresolved. CDR1 and CDR2 (germline): SQVTM, ANQGSEA. The V end lost 6 bases, the J end lost 0 bases, and 13 bases lay between the germline ends. The CDR3 loop spans 14 amino acids. CDR3 amino acids: CSVFGGVSTDTQYF. DNA for the CDR3: TGCAGCGTGTTCGGTGGTGTGAGCACAGATACGCAGTATTTT.

This chain uses TRBV7-9 with TRBJ2-5, with TRBD2 matching over 11 bases. Germline V gene data show CDR1 as SEHNR and CDR2 as FQNEAQ (reference sequence). The CDR3 totals 14 residues. Trimming at V came to 2 bases and at J to 7 bases, leaving 3 bases not matched to a gene. Written as DNA, the CDR3 is TGTGCCAGCAGCTTAAGTCTAGCGGGAGGGACCCAGTACTTC. Protein sequence: CASSLSLAGGTQYF.

The V call is TRBV7-9, the J call TRBJ2-5; 7 bases are a match to TRBD1. V lost 5 bases and J lost 7; bases outside the gene matches: 19. The CDR3 spans 17 residues. In germline, CDR1 is SEHNR, CDR2 FQNEAQ (reference sequence). The CDR3 nucleotides are TGTGCCAGCAGCGTAATGAAAACCGGGACAGCGAAGGCGACCCAGTACTTC. Translating it yields CASSVMKTGTAKATQYF. Based on the CDR3 plus reference TRBV7-9 and TRBJ2-5, the full variable domain is DTGVSQNPRHKITKRGQNVTFRCDPISEHNRLYWYRQTLGQGPEFLTYFQNEAQLEKSRLLSDRFSAERPKGSFSTLEIQRTEQGDSAMYLCASSVMKTGTAKATQYFGPGTRLLVL.

This chain links TRBV7-9 with TRBJ1-1; D might be TRBD1 (6 bases). Trimming shortened V by 4 bases and J by 3 bases, and 9 bases separated the two germline ends. The CDR3 extends over 13 amino acids. The germline V gene encodes CDR1 SEHNR and CDR2 FQNEAQ (reference sequence). The CDR3 DNA reads TGTGCCAGCAGCTCACAGGGTCACACTGAAGCTTTCTTT. Translated: CASSSQGHTEAFF.

V and J are TRBV7-9 and TRBJ1-2, with a tentative D call TRBD1 (5 bases). Germline V gene sequence: CDR1 SEHNR, CDR2 FQNEAQ (reference sequence). The CDR3 spans 12 residues. The V and J ends lost 3 bases and 6 bases respectively, with 8 bases between them. The CDR3 region has the DNA TGTGCCAGCAGCTTGGACACCAATGGCTACACCTTC. Its protein is CASSLDTNGYTF.

The rearrangement links TRBV5-1 to TRBJ2-7; 14 nucleotides agree with TRBD2. The germline CDR1 and CDR2 sequences are SGHRS and YFSETQ. This CDR3 spans 16 amino acids. Germline trimming cut 4 bases from V and 1 base from J; bases unmatched to any gene: 4. CDR3 loop: CASSPGLAGASYEQYF. In DNA, the CDR3 is TGCGCCAGCAGCCCGGGACTAGCGGGAGCTTCCTACGAGCAGTACTTC. Using reference TRBV5-1 and TRBJ2-7 for the parts outside the CDR3, the full variable domain is KAGVTQTPRYLIKTRGQQVTLSCSPISGHRSVSWYQQTPGQGLQFLFEYFSETQRNKGNFPGRFSGRQFSNSRSEMNVSTLELGDSALYLCASSPGLAGASYEQYFGPGTRLTVT.

The rearrangement joins TRBV11-2 to TRBJ1-1, with D uncertain. Germline-derived CDR1 and CDR2 are SGHAT and FQNNGV. V was cut by 0 bases and J by 6 bases, with 8 bases left in between. CDR3 length: 13 amino acids. In nucleotides, the CDR3 is TGTGCCAGCAGCTTAGATTGGGCCTCTGAAGCTTTCTTT. It is translated as CASSLDWASEAFF.

The V and J genes are TRBV5-1 and TRBJ2-2; maybe TRBD2 (5 bases). This CDR3 contains 16 residues. V was clipped by 0 bases and J by 4 bases, with 13 bases between them. CDR1 and CDR2 (germline): SGHRS, YFSETQ. CDR3 region: CASSLGGGSLTGELFF. The CDR3 DNA is TGCGCCAGCAGCTTGGGTGGAGGATCACTCACCGGGGAGCTGTTTTTT.

This clone was observed a single time. The chain employs TRBV5-1 and TRBJ1-3, with a weak D call TRBD1 (5 bases). The CDR3 extends over 18 amino acids. The V gene lost 4 bases and the J gene lost 0 bases, with 20 bases spanning the gap. Looked up from germline, CDR1 is SGHRS and CDR2 is YFSETQ. In nucleotides, the CDR3 is TGCGCCAGCAGCCCGAACATAGGGACGGGAAACTCTGGAAACACCATATATTTT. It encodes CASSPNIGTGNSGNTIYF.

The J gene is TRBJ2-6, the V gene TRBV13, with a tentative D call TRBD1 (6 bases). V lost 2 bases to trimming and J lost 2 bases, with 7 bases between them. Germline V lookup: CDR1 PRHDT, CDR2 FYEKMQ (reference sequence). The CDR3 is 15 amino acids. This CDR3 is CASSLQGTGANVLTF. In DNA, the CDR3 is TGTGCCAGCAGCTTACAGGGGACTGGGGCCAACGTCCTGACTTTC.

The rearrangement uses TRBV6-5 and TRBJ2-7; 9 nucleotides align to TRBD1. V shed 5 bases, J shed 2 bases, and the junction held 7 bases outside the gene matches. CDR3 length equals 15 residues. From germline, CDR1 is MNHEY and CDR2 SVGAGI. This chain's CDR3 is CASSHTDRGPYEQYF. CDR3 sequence (DNA): TGTGCCAGCAGTCACACGGACAGGGGCCCCTACGAGCAGTACTTC.

This chain joins TRBV7-9 and TRBJ2-7; weak D call: TRBD2 (6 bases). V lost 4 bases to trimming and J lost 0 bases, with 22 bases between them. This CDR3 is built from 18 residues. CDR1 is SEHNR and CDR2 is FQNEAQ in the germline V gene (reference sequence). The CDR3: CASSSPVAGRVISYEQYF. The CDR3 region has the DNA TGTGCCAGCAGCTCACCCGTTGCCGGGAGAGTAATCTCCTACGAGCAGTACTTC.

This sequence joins TRBV19 and TRBJ1-3; TRBD1 might be the D (6 bases). The CDR3 length is 14 residues. V was pared by 3 bases and J by 0 bases, with 6 bases between. The V gene's germline CDR1 is LNHDA and CDR2 SQIVND (reference sequence). This CDR3 reads CASSIRGSGNTIYF. CDR3 sequence (DNA): TGTGCCAGTAGTATCAGGGGCTCTGGAAACACCATATATTTT.

The chain combines TRBV7-8 with TRBJ2-1; D ambiguous. The V gene lost 3 bases and the J gene lost 8 bases, with 5 bases spanning the gap. The CDR3 spans 11 residues. The germline gives CDR1 SGHVS, CDR2 FQNEAQ. CDR3 DNA sequence: TGTGCCAGCAGCTTCGGCTATGAGCAGTTCTTC. It specifies CASSFGYEQFF. The full variable domain, rest sourced from reference TRBV7-8 and TRBJ2-1, is GAGVSQSPRYKVAKRGQDVALRCDPISGHVSLFWYQQALGQGPEFLTYFQNEAQLDKSGLPSDRFFAERPEGSVSTLKIQRTQQEDSAVYLCASSFGYEQFFGPGTRLTVL.

The V gene is TRBV19, the J gene TRBJ2-6; D remains ambiguous. The CDR3 has 15 amino acids. Germline V gives CDR1 LNHDA, CDR2 SQIVND (reference sequence). V lost 1 base to trimming and J lost 2 bases, with 6 bases between them. CDR3 bases: TGTGCCAGTAGTATAGCTGGCACTGGGGCCAACGTCCTGACTTTC. Residues: CASSIAGTGANVLTF.

The chain employs TRBV5-8 and TRBJ1-5, with unresolved D. This CDR3 is 15 amino acids long. V lost 4 bases to trimming and J lost 7 bases, with 18 bases between them. Germline V CDR1 and CDR2: SGHTS, YDEGEE. DNA for the CDR3: TGTGCCAGCAGCCTACTTGGAAATGTTGGACAGCCCCAGCATTTT. It is translated as CASSLLGNVGQPQHF. Filled out from reference TRBV5-8 and TRBJ1-5, the complete variable domain reads EAGVTQSPTHLIKTRGQQATLRCSPISGHTSVYWYQQALGLGLQFLLWYDEGEERNRGNFPPRFSGRQFPNYSSELNVNALELEDSALYLCASSLLGNVGQPQHFGDGTRLSIL.

The V call is TRBV5-1, the J call TRBJ1-4; TRBD1 matches at 10 bases. There are 15 residues in the CDR3. Germline values: CDR1 SGHRS, CDR2 YFSETQ. V lost 7 bases to trimming and J lost 6 bases; unmatched junction nucleotides: 9. Here the CDR3 DNA reads TGCGCCAGCCGCGTCGGACAGGGGGTTTATGAAAAACTGTTTTTT. This encodes CASRVGQGVYEKLFF.

The genes are TRBV19 and TRBJ1-5; TRBD1 is a possible D gene (5 bases). The CDR3 has 15 amino acids. V lost 6 bases and J 0 bases, leaving 12 bases between the germline ends. Germline V CDR1 and CDR2: LNHDA, SQIVND (reference sequence). CDR3 region: CASRGTGYSNQPQHF. The DNA for the CDR3 is TGTGCCAGTAGGGGGACGGGGTATAGCAATCAGCCCCAGCATTTT.

Written as DNA, the CDR3 is TGTGCCAGCAGCCAGGGACACAACAATCAGCCCCAGCATTTT. Amino acid sequence: CASSQGHNNQPQHF. The gene calls are TRBV9 and TRBJ1-5; D is perhaps TRBD1 (6 bases). There are 14 residues in the CDR3. Trimming cost V 4 bases and J 3 bases, with 11 bases left between them. In germline, CDR1 is SGDLS, CDR2 YYNGEE.